This T cell receptor (delta chain) was captured by sequencing in a study of delta chain sequences of gamma delta T cells (dated by TCRdb to about 2017). Library preparation was by 5' RACE. Data came from an Illumina MiSeq. Clone calls in TCRdb were regenerated from the public reads with CATT, after which identical DNA sequences shared one row. The sample table holds fewer than 850 delta-chain clones, of which 7.5% to 10% were seen once. The ten biggest clones cover around two thirds of the sample. Turning to this clone: There is no known antigen for this receptor. Base qualities are missing; no much larger clone stands one base away.

CDR3 length: 20 amino acids, cysteine to phenylalanine. CDR3 DNA is the only sequence kept; it has 60 bases, read in frame from the first base. As encoded in the germline V gene, CDR1 is TSWWSYY while CDR2 is QGS. Germline trimming: 0 bases from V, 4 bases from J; junction bases outside gene matches: 20. Sequences were obtained from either unsorted cells or a sorted T cell fraction (not recorded which). The chain is assembled from TRDV1 and TRDJ1; 7 bases in the junction line up with TRDD3. The TCR originated in a human donor in good health. The DNA reads TGTGCTCTTGGGGAACTAGATTTTGATTACTGGGGTTTTAGGGGCGATAAACTCATCTTT. It specifies CALGELDFDYWGFRGDKLIF.